This T cell receptor (beta chain) was recovered during a study of T cell repertoires in cytomegalovirus infection. Study background: Matching HLA type, along with CMV infection, was indicated by public TCR beta signatures.

With 0 bases removed from V and 4 bases from J, the gap between germline ends came to 9 bases. Germline-derived CDR1 and CDR2 are LNHNV and YYDKDF (reference sequence). The CDR3 contains 14 residues. This clonotype was counted at least ten times. TCRdb independently ran MiXCR on the reads; one entry per CDR3 protein. The sample has 450,000 to 650,000 distinct CDR3 sequences; more than 20% are singletons. The chain recombines TRBV15 with TRBJ1-1, with no clear D. The sequenced sample consisted of PBMCs. The origin of this receptor is a human donor in good health (CMV status not recorded). Some clones in this sample may be carry-over from other donors' samples. DNA for the CDR3: TGTGCCACCAGCAGAGATGTGGGGAGCACTGAAGCTTTCTTT. Amino acids: CATSRDVGSTEAFF. Variable domain in full (rest from reference TRBV15 and TRBJ1-1): DAMVIQNPRYQVTQFGKPVTLSCSQTLNHNVMYWYQQKSSQAPKLLFHYYDKDFNNEADTPDNFQSRRPNTSFCFLDIRSPGLGDTAMYLCATSRDVGSTEAFFGQGTRLTVV.